Listed here is a single TCR beta chain. Its antigen is currently unknown. Germline loops: CDR1 DFQATT, CDR2 SNEGSKA (reference sequence). The CDR3 is made up of 14 amino acids. This sample was taken from a study of monozygotic twins with inflammatory bowel disease. Study-wide results and caveats: Evidence failed to back one strong IBD-linked signal or clonotype. Lower sharing of clonotypes with other individuals was seen in IBD patients than in healthy twins. This was most marked in patients showing signs of disease activity.

During cDNA synthesis, UMIs that each contained a 6-nucleotide sample barcode were added by means of template switching. TCRdb reanalyzed the 5' RACE reads, giving one entry per CDR3 protein sequence and no DNA. The table lists under 200,000 distinct CDR3 sequences, with under 3.5% in the top ten. The chain couples TRBV20-1 to TRBJ2-7; TCRdb lists TRBD1, though no DNA is available to test this call. Sequenced sample: blood. The receptor was derived from a human donor with ulcerative colitis or Crohn's disease, or a healthy co-twin of an affected twin (not recorded which). The CDR3 is CSARQRTTTYEQYF.